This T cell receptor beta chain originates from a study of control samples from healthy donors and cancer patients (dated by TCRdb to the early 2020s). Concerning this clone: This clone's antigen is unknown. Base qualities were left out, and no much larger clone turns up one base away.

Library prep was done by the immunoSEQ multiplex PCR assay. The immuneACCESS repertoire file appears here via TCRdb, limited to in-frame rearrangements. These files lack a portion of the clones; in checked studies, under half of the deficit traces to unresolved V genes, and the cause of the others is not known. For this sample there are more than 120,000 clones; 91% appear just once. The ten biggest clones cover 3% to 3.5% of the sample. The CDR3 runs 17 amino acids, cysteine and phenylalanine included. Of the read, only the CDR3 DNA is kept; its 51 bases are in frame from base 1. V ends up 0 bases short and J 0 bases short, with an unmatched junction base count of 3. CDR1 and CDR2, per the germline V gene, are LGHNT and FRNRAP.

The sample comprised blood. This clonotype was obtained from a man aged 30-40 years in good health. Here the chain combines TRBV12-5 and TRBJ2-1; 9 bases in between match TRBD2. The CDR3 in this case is CASGLVLAGDSYNEQFF. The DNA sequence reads TGTGCTAGTGGTTTGGTACTAGCGGGCGACTCCTACAATGAGCAGTTCTTC.